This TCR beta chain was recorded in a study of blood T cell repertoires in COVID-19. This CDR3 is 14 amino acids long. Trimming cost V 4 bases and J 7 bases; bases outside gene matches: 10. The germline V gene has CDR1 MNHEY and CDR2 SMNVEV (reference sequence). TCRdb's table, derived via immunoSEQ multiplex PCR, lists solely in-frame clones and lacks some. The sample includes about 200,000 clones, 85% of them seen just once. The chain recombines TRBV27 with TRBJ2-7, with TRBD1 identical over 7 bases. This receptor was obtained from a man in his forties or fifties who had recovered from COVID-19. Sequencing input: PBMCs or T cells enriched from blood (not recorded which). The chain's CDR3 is CASSYTGALREQYF. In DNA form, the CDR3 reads TGTGCCAGCAGTTACACAGGGGCGTTGAGAGAGCAGTACTTC.